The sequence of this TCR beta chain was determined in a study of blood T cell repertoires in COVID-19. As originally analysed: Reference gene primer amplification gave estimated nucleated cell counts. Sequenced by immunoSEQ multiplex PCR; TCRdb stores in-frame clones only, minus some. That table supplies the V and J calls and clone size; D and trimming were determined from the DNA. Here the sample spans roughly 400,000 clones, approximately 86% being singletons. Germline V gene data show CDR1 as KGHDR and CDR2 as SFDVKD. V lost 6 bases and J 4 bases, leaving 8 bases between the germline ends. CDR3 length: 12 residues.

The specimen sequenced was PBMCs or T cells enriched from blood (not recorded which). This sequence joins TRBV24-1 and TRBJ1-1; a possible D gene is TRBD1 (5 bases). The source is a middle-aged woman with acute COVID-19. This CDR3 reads CATSQGSTEAFF. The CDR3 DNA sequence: TGTGCCACCAGTCAGGGAAGCACTGAAGCTTTCTTT.